These 26 T cell receptor beta chains came from one sample sequenced in a study of shared clonotypes between healthy human individuals. The data were produced by immunoSEQ multiplex PCR, yet TCRdb's version contains in-frame clones alone and is incomplete. The data hold around 2.5 million clones, with more than 85% observed a single time. What was sequenced was naive CD4+ T cells from PBMCs. Described subset: CD45RA+ positively selected. These receptors were obtained from a man between 18 and 29 years old in good health. Some clones in this sample may be carry-over from other donors' samples.

V gene TRBV7-2 combines with J gene TRBJ2-1; no reliable D call. V lost 3 bases and J 5 bases, leaving 14 bases between the germline ends. In germline, CDR1 is SGHTA, CDR2 FQGNSA. CDR3 size: 15 residues. The CDR3 reads CASSFRRVRDNEQFF. CDR3 nucleotides: TGTGCCAGCAGCTTTCGCCGGGTTAGGGACAATGAGCAGTTCTTC.

The CDR3 coding sequence is TGTGCCTGGGGGGGACTAGCGGGAGTGGTCAATGAGCAGTTCTTC. It translates to CAWGGLAGVVNEQFF. The chain carries TRBV30 and TRBJ2-1, with 14 bases matching TRBD2. Trimming removed 5 bases from V and 6 bases from J; junction bases left unmatched: 6. Germline CDR1 is GTSNPN and CDR2 is SVGIG (reference sequence). The CDR3 spans 15 residues.

As regards this clone: Mismatch with germline at one junction end may stem from a read error. The chain is built from TRBV7-9 and TRBJ2-3; the D is unclear. CDR3 size: 14 residues. Germline CDR1 is SEHNR and CDR2 is FQNEAQ (reference sequence). The CDR3 DNA sequence: TGTGCCAGCAGCTTAAACAGTCCCACAGATATGCAGTATTTT. This encodes CASSLNSPTDMQYF. Filled out from reference TRBV7-9 and TRBJ2-3, the complete variable domain reads DTGVSQNPRHKITKRGQNVTFRCDPISEHNRLYWYRQTLGQGPEFLTYFQNEAQLEKSRLLSDRFSAERPKGSFSTLEIQRTEQGDSAMYLCASSLNSPTDMQYFGPGTRLTVL.

J is TRBJ2-7 and V is TRBV14; unclear D gene. Trimming stripped 1 base from V and 5 bases from J, with 12 bases between. The CDR3 runs to 14 residues. Germline CDR1 SGHDN, CDR2 FVKESK. The CDR3 here is CASSQVARVNEQYF. The CDR3 DNA sequence: TGTGCCAGCAGCCAAGTGGCAAGGGTCAACGAGCAGTACTTC.

V usage is TRBV19 and J usage is TRBJ2-2; D is undetermined. CDR3 length: 14 residues. V was pared by 6 bases and J by 3 bases, with 11 bases between. Germline CDR1 reads LNHDA; CDR2 reads SQIVND (reference sequence). CDR3 amino acids: CASRAGWDTGELFF. The CDR3 nucleotides read TGTGCCAGTAGGGCCGGGTGGGACACCGGGGAGCTGTTTTTT.

V usage is TRBV6-6 and J usage is TRBJ1-2; D gene uncertain. The V gene lost 4 bases and the J gene lost 5 bases, with 8 bases spanning the gap. CDR1 and CDR2 (germline): MNHNY, SVGAGI (reference sequence). The CDR3 is 12 amino acids. For the CDR3, the DNA is TGTGCCAGCAGTTCTGACAAATATGGCTACACCTTC. As protein: CASSSDKYGYTF.

A word on this clone: Other nucleotide sequences in the sample specify the same CDR3. V is TRBV5-1 and J is TRBJ2-2, with unresolved D. Germline CDR1 reads SGHRS; CDR2 reads YFSETQ. V was trimmed by 0 bases and J by 1 base, leaving 7 bases between them. This CDR3 has 15 amino acids. Here the CDR3 reads CASSLGQLNTGELFF. The CDR3 bases are TGCGCCAGCAGCTTGGGCCAGCTGAACACCGGGGAGCTGTTTTTT.

This chain links TRBV19 with TRBJ2-3, with 10 bases fitting TRBD1. Per germline, CDR1 LNHDA and CDR2 SQIVND (reference sequence). This CDR3 is built from 15 residues. The ends lost 6 bases at V and 2 bases at J; junction bases unmatched: 5. CDR3 loop: CASRFGTGVTDTQYF. CDR3 sequence (DNA): TGTGCCAGTAGGTTCGGGACAGGGGTCACAGATACGCAGTATTTT.

This chain connects TRBV28 to TRBJ2-3; no clear D. CDR3 length: 16 amino acids. Germline V gene data show CDR1 as MDHEN and CDR2 as SYDVKM. V was trimmed by 6 bases and J by 1 base, leaving 17 bases between them. The CDR3 region has the DNA TGTGCCAGCAGACCCCTTGTGCCGGCCCGCACAGATACGCAGTATTTT. Its translation: CASRPLVPARTDTQYF.

The chain joins TRBV25-1 to TRBJ2-5, with TRBD2 matching over 9 bases. CDR1 is MGHDK, CDR2 SYGVNS, per germline. The ends lost 3 bases at V and 7 bases at J; junction bases unmatched: 9. This CDR3 spans 15 amino acids. CDR3 in DNA: TGTGCCAGCAGTGACGCTAGCGGGGCAGAGGGGACCCAGTACTTC. The encoded protein is CASSDASGAEGTQYF.

The rearrangement uses TRBV9 and TRBJ2-3; 7 bases are a match to TRBD2. J lost 3 bases, V lost 0 bases, and 7 bases had no gene match. The V gene's germline CDR1 is SGDLS and CDR2 YYNGEE. There are 16 residues in the CDR3. The CDR3 loop is CASSVDSGLVTDTQYF. The CDR3 nucleotides are TGTGCCAGCAGCGTAGACTCCGGACTAGTGACAGATACGCAGTATTTT.

The chain carries TRBV28 and TRBJ1-5, with D perhaps matching TRBD1 (5 bases). The CDR3 extends over 15 amino acids. Germline CDR1 is MDHEN and CDR2 is SYDVKM. V lost 4 bases, J lost 2 bases, and 12 bases lay in between. The CDR3 nucleotides read TGTGCCAGCAGTTCACAGGCACCGGGCAATCAGCCCCAGCATTTT. Amino acid sequence: CASSSQAPGNQPQHF.

V and J are TRBV5-1 and TRBJ2-1; weak D call: TRBD2 (5 bases). The CDR3 length is 19 residues. Germline CDR1 is SGHRS and CDR2 is YFSETQ. Trimming stripped 0 bases from V and 0 bases from J, with 19 bases between. The CDR3 sequence is CASSLALAPGYHSYNEQFF. As DNA, the CDR3 is TGCGCCAGCAGCTTGGCCCTTGCCCCGGGGTACCACTCCTACAATGAGCAGTTCTTC.

CDR3 sequence (DNA): TGTGCCAGCAGCTCTTTTCGTGGGGCCCTTTTTTCCGACAATGAGCAGTTCTTC. It yields the protein CASSSFRGALFSDNEQFF. The chain recombines TRBV9 with TRBJ2-1, with D maybe TRBD1 (5 bases). The germline V gene has CDR1 SGDLS and CDR2 YYNGEE. With 4 bases removed from V and 5 bases from J, the gap between germline ends came to 25 bases. The CDR3 runs to 18 residues. Using reference TRBV9 and TRBJ2-1 for the parts outside the CDR3, the full variable domain is DSGVTQTPKHLITATGQRVTLRCSPRSGDLSVYWYQQSLDQGLQFLIQYYNGEERAKGNILERFSAQQFPDLHSELNLSSLELGDSALYFCASSSFRGALFSDNEQFFGPGTRLTVL.

The gene calls are TRBV7-8 and TRBJ2-1; 10 nucleotides line up with TRBD2. V lost 2 bases to trimming and J lost 7 bases; unmatched junction nucleotides: 2. There are 14 residues in the CDR3. CDR1 is SGHVS, CDR2 FQNEAQ, per germline. Here the CDR3 DNA reads TGTGCCAGCAGCTTACTAGCGGGAGTTAATGAGCAGTTCTTC. Residues: CASSLLAGVNEQFF.

The gene calls are TRBV7-8 and TRBJ1-2; D not resolved. The CDR3 contains 17 residues. CDR1 and CDR2 from the germline V gene are SGHVS and FQNEAQ. V dropped 4 bases and J dropped 2 bases, with 20 bases sitting between them. In nucleotides, the CDR3 is TGTGCCAGCAGCTACCGGACGGGCGCCGACCCCAACTATGGCTACACCTTC. Its protein is CASSYRTGADPNYGYTF.

The chain carries TRBV19 and TRBJ1-1; D gene unclear. This CDR3 region has 14 residues. Looked up from germline, CDR1 is LNHDA and CDR2 is SQIVND (reference sequence). Trimming pared 0 bases from V and 3 bases from J, leaving 8 bases between. CDR3 in amino acids: CASSIDLYYTEAFF. The CDR3 DNA reads as TGTGCCAGTAGTATAGATCTATATTACACTGAAGCTTTCTTT. Using reference TRBV19 and TRBJ1-1 for the parts outside the CDR3, the full variable domain is DGGITQSPKYLFRKEGQNVTLSCEQNLNHDAMYWYRQDPGQGLRLIYYSQIVNDFQKGDIAEGYSVSREKKESFPLTVTSAQKNPTAFYLCASSIDLYYTEAFFGQGTRLTVV.

The chain uses TRBV7-2 and TRBJ2-3; TRBD2 agrees at 13 bases. Losses at the gene ends were 2 bases for V and 2 bases for J; bases not matched to a gene: 7. This CDR3 has 18 amino acids. CDR1 and CDR2 from the germline V gene are SGHTA and FQGNSA. CDR3 loop: CASSLPETSGGITDTQYF. The CDR3 coding sequence is TGTGCCAGCAGCTTACCCGAGACTAGCGGGGGGATCACAGATACGCAGTATTTT.

The chain joins TRBV7-9 to TRBJ1-1, with D tentatively TRBD1 (5 bases). The V gene lost 1 base and the J gene lost 6 bases, with 9 bases spanning the gap. This CDR3 comprises 13 residues. The germline V gene has CDR1 SEHNR and CDR2 FQNEAQ (reference sequence). The CDR3 loop is CASSLGGAPEAFF. The CDR3 DNA sequence: TGTGCCAGCAGCTTAGGAGGGGCCCCTGAAGCTTTCTTT.

The chain is built from TRBV27 and TRBJ2-7; 11 bases align to TRBD2. The CDR3 loop spans 15 amino acids. V shed 5 bases and J 4 bases; nucleotides not matched to a gene: 7. From germline, CDR1 is MNHEY and CDR2 SMNVEV (reference sequence). Here the CDR3 reads CASSRRLAGIYEQYF. CDR3 nucleotide sequence: TGTGCCAGCAGTCGCCGACTAGCGGGAATTTACGAGCAGTACTTC.

This chain connects TRBV15 to TRBJ2-7; no clear D. The length of the CDR3 is 13 residues. With 5 bases removed from V and 2 bases from J, the gap between germline ends came to 10 bases. Per germline, CDR1 LNHNV and CDR2 YYDKDF (reference sequence). CDR3 bases: TGTGCCACCAGCCTTCAGCGAGCCTACGAGCAGTACTTC. It translates to CATSLQRAYEQYF. The variable domain in full, with the rest retrieved from reference TRBV15 and TRBJ2-7, is DAMVIQNPRYQVTQFGKPVTLSCSQTLNHNVMYWYQQKSSQAPKLLFHYYDKDFNNEADTPDNFQSRRPNTSFCFLDIRSPGLGDTAMYLCATSLQRAYEQYFGPGTRLTVT.

The V and J genes are TRBV6-1 and TRBJ1-1; D not certain. The CDR3 spans 12 residues. In germline, CDR1 is MNHNS, CDR2 SASEGT. Trimming shortened V by 8 bases and J by 1 base, and 8 bases separated the two germline ends. CDR3 sequence: CASQRQNTEAFF. CDR3 nucleotides: TGTGCCAGCCAAAGACAGAACACTGAAGCTTTCTTT.

This chain links TRBV15 with TRBJ2-2; D gene uncertain. The ends were cut back, 6 bases at V and 5 bases at J, with 13 bases in the middle. Germline V gene lookup returns CDR1 LNHNV and CDR2 YYDKDF (reference sequence). This CDR3 has 14 residues. The CDR3 bases are TGTGCCACCAGTAAACAGCAGATAACCGGGGAGCTGTTTTTT. Protein sequence: CATSKQQITGELFF.

The CDR3 is CASSPSDRGIRHF. CDR3 bases: TGTGCCAGCAGCCCAAGTGACAGGGGGATAAGGCATTTT. The rearrangement joins TRBV7-2 to TRBJ1-5; the match to TRBD1 covers 9 bases. With V trimmed by 5 bases and J by 15 bases, 11 bases remained unmatched. The CDR3 is 13 residues long. CDR1 is SGHTA, CDR2 FQGNSA, per germline.

This chain joins TRBV14 and TRBJ2-6; 9 nucleotides align to TRBD1. V lost 1 base and J lost 4; bases outside the gene matches: 11. The CDR3 loop spans 19 amino acids. Looked up from germline, CDR1 is SGHDN and CDR2 is FVKESK. CDR3: CASSQVLGTGWSGANVLTF. CDR3 DNA: TGTGCCAGCAGCCAAGTTTTAGGGACAGGGTGGTCCGGGGCCAACGTCCTGACTTTC.

The rearrangement uses TRBV5-1 and TRBJ2-7; 8 bases fit TRBD1. This CDR3 is 13 amino acids long. Germline CDR1 reads SGHRS; CDR2 reads YFSETQ. With V trimmed by 7 bases and J by 4 bases, 7 bases remained unmatched. This chain's CDR3 is CASWGDRGYEQYF. In DNA form, the CDR3 reads TGCGCCAGCTGGGGAGACAGGGGTTACGAGCAGTACTTC.